Listed below are T cell receptor beta chains from one sample, sequenced in a study of Graves' ophthalmopathy and Graves' hyperthyroidism. Each CDR3 protein gets one entry after TCRdb re-called the multiplex PCR reads with MiXCR. There are 300,000 to 400,000 distinct CDR3 sequences in the sample; roughly a sixth occur only once, and approximately 13% lies in the top ten. The sample taken for sequencing was peripheral blood. Receptors originate from an adult man with Graves' ophthalmopathy. Each CDR3 is given with its conserved first and last residue. D genes are given only for firm matches. Rows give clone size only sometimes, using once, few, many, or a class for an expanded clone.

D,V,size,J,CDR3,DNA
TRBD1,TRBV5-1,many,TRBJ1-2,CASSLNRPGQGFGGYTF,TGCGCCAGCAGCTTGAACCGTCCGGGACAGGGGTTCGGTGGCTACACCTTC
.,TRBV20-1,.,TRBJ2-7,CSARTNTYEQYF,TGCAGTGCTAGGACTAATACCTACGAGCAGTACTTC
TRBD1,TRBV9,many,TRBJ2-5,CASSVGRGGEETQYF,TGTGCCAGCAGCGTAGGGAGAGGGGGCGAAGAGACCCAGTACTTC
.,TRBV19,many,TRBJ1-5,CASRPTVLSNQPQHF,TGTGCCAGCAGGCCGACAGTCTTAAGCAATCAGCCCCAGCATTTT
TRBD1,TRBV12-3/TRBV12-4,.,TRBJ2-7,CASSPGQGWNGQYF,TGTGCCAGCAGCCCGGGACAGGGATGGAACGGGCAGTACTTC
TRBD1,TRBV27,many,TRBJ2-5,CASSPRQGGGVETQYF,TGTGCCAGCAGTCCACGACAGGGGGGGGGTGTGGAGACCCAGTACTTC
.,TRBV5-4,.,TRBJ2-7,CASSLRWGLSSSARSYEQYF,TGTGCCAGCAGCTTGAGGTGGGGGTTAAGTTCAAGTGCTCGATCCTACGAGCAGTACTTC
TRBD2,TRBV24-1,many,TRBJ2-7,CATSETTSGRGEQYF,TGTGCCACCAGTGAGACGACTAGCGGGAGGGGTGAGCAGTACTTC
TRBD1,TRBV29-1,.,TRBJ2-5,CSVPDRVRSETQYF,TGCAGCGTCCCGGACAGGGTACGGTCAGAGACCCAGTACTTC
.,TRBV7-8,many,TRBJ2-7,CASSNYGGSYEQYF,TGTGCCAGCAGTAATTATGGCGGAAGCTACGAGCAGTACTTC
TRBD1,TRBV5-1,many,TRBJ2-7,CASSCRDREILSYEQYF,TGCGCCAGCAGCTGCCGGGACAGGGAAATTCTAAGCTACGAGCAGTACTTC
.,TRBV9,many,TRBJ1-6,CASSVETQGSSPLHF,TGTGCCAGCAGCGTAGAAACCCAGGGAAGCTCACCCCTCCACTTT
.,TRBV4-3,many,TRBJ2-7,CASSQNAGQQYF,TGCGCCAGCAGCCAAAACGCGGGCCAGCAGTACTTC
.,TRBV28,.,TRBJ2-5,CASSSSRSGLRKAQYF,TGTGCCAGCAGCTCCTCGAGGAGCGGGCTCCGTAAGGCCCAGTACTTC
TRBD1,TRBV6-1,many,TRBJ2-7,CASSRPGQGLSYEQYF,TGTGCCAGCAGTCGCCCCGGACAGGGTCTCTCCTACGAGCAGTACTTC
.,TRBV30,many,TRBJ1-2,CAWSVARADGYTF,TGTGCCTGGAGTGTGGCAAGAGCAGATGGCTACACCTTC
.,TRBV7-2,.,TRBJ2-5,CASSLGAGAQETQYF,TGTGCCAGCAGCTTAGGGGCGGGCGCGCAAGAGACCCAGTACTTC
.,TRBV6-2/TRBV6-3,.,TRBJ2-2,CASFAGELFF,TGTGCCAGCTTCGCCGGGGAGCTGTTTTTT
TRBD1,TRBV9,many,TRBJ1-5,CASSSGQGINSNQPQHF,TGTGCCAGCAGCTCAGGACAGGGGATAAATAGCAATCAGCCCCAGCATTTT
TRBD1,TRBV19,many,TRBJ2-7,CATTGTGGYEQYF,TGTGCCACCACCGGGACAGGGGGTTACGAGCAGTACTTC
.,TRBV12-3/TRBV12-4,many,TRBJ1-2,CASSFPTGHGYTF,TGTGCCAGCAGTTTCCCGACAGGCCATGGCTACACCTTC
TRBD1,TRBV30,once,TRBJ2-7,CAWRLQGPHEQYF,TGTGCCTGGAGGTTACAGGGGCCGCACGAGCAGTACTTC
.,TRBV19,many,TRBJ1-3,CASSSGDSGNTIYF,TGTGCCAGTAGCTCAGGGGATTCTGGAAACACCATATATTTT
.,TRBV6-2/TRBV6-3,many,TRBJ1-5,CASRIDGGNQPQHF,TGTGCCAGCAGGATCGACGGAGGCAATCAGCCCCAGCATTTT
.,TRBV10-2,many,TRBJ1-1,CASSVVNTEAFF,TGCGCCAGCAGTGTGGTGAACACTGAAGCTTTCTTT
.,TRBV11-2,many,TRBJ1-3,CASSLVEGGVRNTIYF,TGTGCCAGCAGCTTAGTGGAGGGAGGTGTGAGGAACACCATATATTTT
TRBD1,TRBV7-2,many,TRBJ1-6,CASSLIGQGINSPLHF,TGTGCCAGCAGCTTAATTGGACAGGGTATTAATTCACCCCTCCACTTT
.,TRBV7-2,many,TRBJ1-2,CASSLEVLYGYTF,TGTGCCAGCAGCCTAGAGGTCCTCTATGGCTACACCTTC
.,TRBV27,many,TRBJ2-7,CASSQSVSIIGSYEQYF,TGTGCCAGCAGTCAATCGGTTAGCATCATAGGCTCCTACGAGCAGTACTTC
.,TRBV5-1,few,TRBJ2-7,CASILSYEQYF,TGCGCCAGCATCCTCTCATACGAGCAGTACTTC
.,TRBV9,many,TRBJ1-3,CASSPSHRTIGNTIYF,TGTGCCAGCAGCCCTTCCCACCGGACAATCGGAAACACCATATATTTT
.,TRBV18,.,TRBJ1-5,CASSPVREGQPQHF,TGTGCCAGCTCACCGGTACGGGAGGGTCAGCCCCAGCATTTT
TRBD1,TRBV20-1,many,TRBJ2-7,CSAGTDSYEQYF,TGCAGTGCTGGGACAGACTCCTACGAGCAGTACTTC
TRBD2,TRBV7-2,.,TRBJ2-7,CASKSGGGSYEQYF,TGTGCCAGCAAGAGCGGGGGCGGCTCCTACGAGCAGTACTTC
TRBD2,TRBV13,many,TRBJ2-5,CASSLSWPSGGGKETQYF,TGTGCCAGCAGCTTATCGTGGCCTAGCGGGGGGGGAAAAGAGACCCAGTACTTC
.,TRBV19,many,TRBJ2-5,CASSRIERETQYF,TGTGCCAGTAGTCGTATAGAGAGAGAGACCCAGTACTTC
.,TRBV20-1,many,TRBJ2-5,CSANRALGTQYF,TGCAGTGCCAATCGAGCCCTCGGGACCCAGTACTTC
TRBD1,TRBV10-3,many,TRBJ1-1,CAISEFPIRDREHSPRNTEAFF,TGTGCCATCAGTGAGTTCCCAATCCGGGACAGAGAACATTCCCCTCGGAACACTGAAGCTTTCTTT
TRBD1,TRBV5-6,many,TRBJ2-5,CASSLGQGSYQETQYF,TGTGCCAGCAGCTTGGGACAGGGTTCTTATCAAGAGACCCAGTACTTC
.,TRBV10-2,many,TRBJ1-5,CASRPSAGFNQPQHF,TGCGCCAGCCGCCCGTCTGCGGGATTCAATCAGCCCCAGCATTTT
.,TRBV24-1,many,TRBJ2-5,CATSDGAAETQYF,TGTGCCACCAGTGATGGGGCCGCGGAGACCCAGTACTTC
.,TRBV18,many,TRBJ1-2,CASSPVTEIYGYTF,TGTGCCAGCTCACCGGTAACAGAGATCTATGGCTACACCTTC
TRBD1,TRBV27,.,TRBJ1-1,CASSFGQGRSRTEAFF,TGTGCCAGCAGTTTCGGACAGGGGCGTAGCCGCACTGAAGCTTTCTTT
.,TRBV6-5,many,TRBJ1-5,CASSYGSPADNQPQHF,TGTGCCAGCAGTTACGGGAGCCCCGCGGACAATCAGCCCCAGCATTTT
.,TRBV12-3/TRBV12-4,many,TRBJ1-3,CASSLGRTGNTIYF,TGTGCCAGCAGTTTAGGGCGGACAGGAAACACCATATATTTT
.,TRBV5-6,many,TRBJ1-1,CASSSTGFHTEAFF,TGTGCCAGCAGCTCCACAGGGTTTCATACTGAAGCTTTCTTT
.,TRBV4-1,.,TRBJ1-6,CASSQDPPYETAHSPLHF,TGCGCCAGCAGCCAAGATCCTCCTTACGAGACAGCCCATTCACCCCTCCACTTT
.,TRBV12-3/TRBV12-4,many,TRBJ1-1,CASTLGAGDTEAFF,TGTGCCAGCACCTTAGGGGCAGGGGATACTGAAGCTTTCTTT
TRBD2,TRBV20-1,few,TRBJ2-5,CSAYSGGETQYF,TGCAGTGCTTATAGCGGGGGTGAGACCCAGTACTTC